The next 24 T cell receptor beta chains were all read from a single sample in a study of blood T cell repertoires in COVID-19. Assay used: immunoSEQ multiplex PCR; TCRdb lists only in-frame clones, some missing. This table holds about 400,000 clones, 85% to 90% found once. The sample taken for sequencing was peripheral blood. The receptors were sampled from a woman in her 30s with acute or convalescent COVID-19.

The chain couples TRBV11-2 to TRBJ2-7; 9 bases agree with TRBD1. This CDR3 comprises 15 residues. J lost 4 bases, V lost 4 bases, and 8 bases had no gene match. Germline V CDR1 and CDR2: SGHAT, FQNNGV. This CDR3 is CASSSRDREPYEQYF. CDR3 nucleotides: TGTGCCAGCAGCTCCCGGGACAGGGAGCCTTACGAGCAGTACTTC.

This clone was detected only once. The chain's CDR3 is CASSQGVFTGSSNQPQHF. The CDR3 region has the DNA TGTGCCAGCAGCCAAGGTGTCTTCACGGGGAGTAGCAATCAGCCCCAGCATTTT. The V gene is TRBV3-1 (or the pseudogene TRBV3-2), the J gene TRBJ1-5; D is ambiguous. The CDR3 spans 18 residues. V lost 1 base and J 0 bases, leaving 16 bases between the germline ends. The germline gives CDR1 LGHDT, CDR2 YNNKEL (reference sequence).

The genes are TRBV6-5 and TRBJ2-7, with 11 bases identical to TRBD1. The trim removed 6 bases at V and 3 bases at J, leaving 4 bases unmatched. Germline V gene lookup returns CDR1 MNHEY and CDR2 SVGAGI. The CDR3 sequence is 14 residues long. The CDR3 region is CASSGQGAVYEQYF. DNA of the CDR3: TGTGCCAGCAGCGGACAGGGGGCAGTCTACGAGCAGTACTTC.

This clone was recorded once. The chain links TRBV7-9 to TRBJ2-7; 8 bases map to TRBD1. This CDR3 contains 13 residues. Trimming cost V 5 bases and J 3 bases; bases outside gene matches: 3. The germline V gene encodes CDR1 SEHNR and CDR2 FQNEAQ (reference sequence). This CDR3 is CASSPGQGYEQYF. The CDR3 DNA sequence: TGTGCCAGCAGCCCCGGACAGGGCTACGAGCAGTACTTC.

V is TRBV24-1 and J is TRBJ1-5; D gene unclear. Between the trimmed V and J ends, which lost 1 base and 6 bases, there was a span of 9 bases. Germline loops: CDR1 KGHDR, CDR2 SFDVKD. The CDR3 is 14 residues long. In DNA form, the CDR3 reads TGTGCCACCAGTGATTTCGGCGCAGGTCAGCCCCAGCATTTT. It yields the protein CATSDFGAGQPQHF.

This clone has just one count. The rearrangement links TRBV7-9 to TRBJ2-2; TRBD2 might be the D (6 bases). Germline lookup yields CDR1 SEHNR and CDR2 FQNEAQ (reference sequence). Trimming left V 3 bases short and J 3 bases short, with 11 bases between. This CDR3 is built from 15 residues. CDR3: CASSFGTHYTGELFF. The CDR3 region has the DNA TGTGCCAGCAGCTTCGGGACTCACTACACCGGGGAGCTGTTTTTT. Using reference TRBV7-9 and TRBJ2-2 for the parts outside the CDR3, the full variable domain is DTGVSQNPRHKITKRGQNVTFRCDPISEHNRLYWYRQTLGQGPEFLTYFQNEAQLEKSRLLSDRFSAERPKGSFSTLEIQRTEQGDSAMYLCASSFGTHYTGELFFGEGSRLTVL.

This clone was observed once. The identical CDR3 is also encoded by other nucleotide sequences in the sample. The V gene is TRBV10-1, the J gene TRBJ1-4; weak D call: TRBD1 (6 bases). This CDR3 region has 14 residues. Germline V CDR1 and CDR2: WNHNN, SYGVQD (reference sequence). The V gene lost 3 bases and the J gene lost 1 base, with 6 bases spanning the gap. The CDR3 is CASSEGGTNEKLFF. The CDR3, as DNA: TGCGCCAGCAGTGAAGGGGGAACTAATGAAAAACTGTTTTTT.

The chain joins TRBV18 to TRBJ2-4, with 7 bases that match TRBD1. With 5 bases clipped from V and 0 bases from J, the junction kept 7 bases outside the gene matches. Germline loops: CDR1 KGHSH, CDR2 LQKENI. The CDR3 contains 16 residues. The CDR3 nucleotides are TGTGCCAGCTCATTTACAGGGGTAGCAGCCAAAAACATTCAGTACTTC. Its translation: CASSFTGVAAKNIQYF.

V and J are TRBV28 and TRBJ2-1; 8 bases are a match to TRBD1. V was pared by 4 bases and J by 6 bases, with 8 bases of the junction left unmatched. The CDR3 contains 15 residues. Germline values: CDR1 MDHEN, CDR2 SYDVKM. The CDR3 sequence is CASSSQGQAFNEQFF. The CDR3 DNA is TGTGCCAGCAGTTCTCAGGGACAGGCTTTCAATGAGCAGTTCTTC.

This clone was found once. The V gene is TRBV19, the J gene TRBJ2-1; the D gene is possibly TRBD2 (6 bases). CDR3 length: 13 residues. Trimming took off 3 bases at V and 4 bases at J, with 7 bases between the two ends. CDR1 and CDR2 from the germline V gene are LNHDA and SQIVND (reference sequence). CDR3 DNA sequence: TGTGCCAGTAGTATCGGGACTTACAATGAGCAGTTCTTC. As protein: CASSIGTYNEQFF.

The rearrangement links TRBV28 to TRBJ2-4; D is uncertain. Per the germline V gene, CDR1 is MDHEN and CDR2 is SYDVKM. The V and J ends lost 7 bases and 0 bases respectively, with 7 bases between them. The CDR3 has 13 amino acids. CDR3 amino acids: CASTPLAKNIQYF. CDR3 DNA sequence: TGTGCCAGCACCCCACTAGCCAAAAACATTCAGTACTTC.

The sample holds one count of this clone. The rearrangement joins TRBV4-1 to TRBJ2-5; D perhaps matches TRBD1 (6 bases). The CDR3 has 15 residues. V was shortened by 0 bases and J by 5 bases, with 13 bases between the two germline ends. Germline loops: CDR1 MGHRA, CDR2 YSYEKL. The CDR3 is CASSQDSGRGETQYF. CDR3 nucleotides: TGCGCCAGCAGCCAAGACTCCGGCAGGGGTGAGACCCAGTACTTC.

The CDR3 sequence: CASSSRDGSSYNSPLHF. CDR3 DNA sequence: TGTGCCAGCAGCTCCCGGGACGGGAGCTCCTATAATTCACCCCTCCACTTT. The J gene is TRBJ1-6, the V gene TRBV11-2; a possible D gene is TRBD1 (5 bases). The CDR3 extends over 17 amino acids. V shed 4 bases and J shed 0 bases, with 13 bases lying between them. CDR1 SGHAT and CDR2 FQNNGV come from the germline V gene.

The J gene is TRBJ2-7, the V gene TRBV4-2; 12 bases agree with TRBD2. The CDR3 is made up of 16 amino acids. Germline CDR1 reads LGHNA; CDR2 reads YNFKEQ. J lost 2 bases, V lost 1 base, and 3 bases had no gene match. CDR3 nucleotide sequence: TGTGCCAGCAGCCAAGGAACTAGCGGGGGGACCTACGAGCAGTACTTC. Encoded protein: CASSQGTSGGTYEQYF.

This clone came up a few times. V is TRBV12-3 or TRBV12-4 and J is TRBJ1-1, with D maybe TRBD1 (5 bases). The V and J ends lost 3 bases and 5 bases respectively, with 10 bases between them. This CDR3 has 13 amino acids. This CDR3 is CASSFLGATEAFF. DNA for the CDR3: TGTGCCAGCAGTTTCCTAGGGGCGACTGAAGCTTTCTTT.

The chain is built from TRBV3-1 (or the pseudogene TRBV3-2) and TRBJ1-1, with D possibly matching TRBD1 (5 bases). The CDR3 loop spans 14 amino acids. Trimming removed 1 base from V and 10 bases from J, with 16 bases in between. Germline values: CDR1 LGHDT, CDR2 YNNKEL (reference sequence). The CDR3 region has the DNA TGTGCCAGCAGCCAAGCCCATGGCGGGAGGGGAGCTTTCTTT. Protein: CASSQAHGGRGAFF.

The rearrangement uses TRBV19 and TRBJ2-6, with D uncertain. Germline loops: CDR1 LNHDA, CDR2 SQIVND (reference sequence). Trimming cost V 6 bases and J 4 bases, with 16 bases left between them. The CDR3 is 16 residues long. CDR3 DNA: TGTGCCAGTAGCCCCTTTGAGGCGGCCGGGGCCAACGTCCTGACTTTC. Protein product: CASSPFEAAGANVLTF.

This rearrangement joins TRBV3-1 (or the pseudogene TRBV3-2) to TRBJ2-7, with TRBD1 matching 9 bases. The CDR3 runs to 17 residues. CDR1 LGHDT and CDR2 YNNKEL come from the germline V gene (reference sequence). The ends lost 4 bases at V and 3 bases at J; junction bases unmatched: 13. The CDR3 is CASSPHNIRDRDYEQYF. In DNA form, the CDR3 reads TGTGCCAGCAGCCCCCACAACATTAGGGACAGGGACTACGAGCAGTACTTC.

The rearrangement joins TRBV4-2 to TRBJ1-2; the D gene is possibly TRBD1 (5 bases). Germline V lookup: CDR1 LGHNA, CDR2 YNFKEQ. This CDR3 is built from 16 residues. V shed 2 bases and J shed 1 base, with 14 bases lying between them. The CDR3 reads CASSQFVGGLNYGYTF. The CDR3 nucleotides read TGTGCCAGCAGCCAATTTGTGGGGGGACTTAACTATGGCTACACCTTC.

The chain recombines TRBV7-6 with TRBJ1-6; 10 bases fit TRBD1. There are 15 residues in the CDR3. Germline loops: CDR1 SGHVS, CDR2 FNYEAQ. J was trimmed by 6 bases and V by 5 bases; bases with no gene match: 4. The CDR3 sequence is CASSRRDRGNSPLHF. For the CDR3, the DNA is TGTGCCAGCAGCCGCCGGGACAGGGGTAATTCACCCCTCCACTTT.

The chain is built from TRBV30 and TRBJ1-3; no firm D call. The germline V and J ends were trimmed by 5 bases and 4 bases, with 21 bases remaining between them. The CDR3 covers 16 residues. CDR1 and CDR2 from the germline V gene are GTSNPN and SVGIG (reference sequence). In DNA, the CDR3 is TGTGCCTGGGGCATCCGGGCTTCGAGAGGGGGAAACACCATATATTTT. Translation gives CAWGIRASRGGNTIYF.

The chain carries TRBV5-1 and TRBJ1-3; 7 bases are a match to TRBD1. Germline CDR1 reads SGHRS; CDR2 reads YFSETQ. The CDR3 spans 15 residues. V gave up 5 bases and J gave up 4 bases; unmatched junction bases: 9. The CDR3 DNA is TGCGCCAGCAGTATACAGGGGACGGAAGGAAACACCATATATTTT. It is translated as CASSIQGTEGNTIYF.

This chain joins TRBV3-1 (or the pseudogene TRBV3-2) and TRBJ1-6, with 8 bases that match TRBD1. The CDR3 runs 15 residues. V gave up 4 bases and J gave up 6 bases; unmatched junction bases: 5. CDR1 is LGHDT and CDR2 is YNNKEL in the germline V gene (reference sequence). The DNA for the CDR3 is TGTGCCAGCAGCCCGGGACAGGAGATTAATTCACCCCTCCACTTT. Protein product: CASSPGQEINSPLHF.

The gene calls are TRBV5-5 and TRBJ2-7, with 7 positions matching TRBD1. V was clipped by 0 bases and J by 4 bases; unmatched bases: 7. The germline V gene encodes CDR1 SGHKS and CDR2 YYEKEE (reference sequence). The CDR3 sequence is 15 residues long. The CDR3 coding sequence is TGTGCCAGCAGCTTGGACAGGGGAAGGGTATACGAGCAGTACTTC. It translates to CASSLDRGRVYEQYF.